Below are 23 T cell receptor beta chains sequenced from a single sample in a study of CD8 T cell repertoires and HIV-1 epitope variants. The protocol was immunoSEQ multiplex PCR, while the TCRdb copy is restricted to in-frame clones and leaves out a portion. The data contain roughly 4,700 clones, roughly two thirds of them seen just once; the ten biggest clones take up about 39%. Antigens for these TCRs are unknown. Specimen: cultured CD8+ T cells derived from PBMCs. The receptors derive from a male donor with HIV.

The gene calls are TRBV7-9 and TRBJ2-2; D is unresolved. The CDR3 covers 14 residues. V lost 3 bases, J lost 1 base, and 6 bases lay in between. Germline CDR1 SEHNR, CDR2 FQNEAQ (reference sequence). The CDR3 region is CASSFRGNTGELFF. As DNA, the CDR3 is TGTGCCAGCAGCTTTCGCGGGAACACCGGGGAGCTGTTTTTT.

This clone was seen a few times. The chain carries TRBV19 and TRBJ2-2; D is possibly TRBD2 (6 bases). This CDR3 is built from 15 residues. V was cut by 5 bases and J by 4 bases, with 14 bases left in between. Germline CDR1 is LNHDA and CDR2 is SQIVND (reference sequence). CDR3 nucleotides: TGTGCCAGTAGTTTGTGGGAGGTTAGCACCGGGGAGCTGTTTTTT. Its translation is CASSLWEVSTGELFF.

The chain is built from TRBV7-2 and TRBJ2-3, with D maybe TRBD1 (7 bases). V was trimmed by 3 bases and J by 4 bases, leaving 11 bases between them. CDR1 and CDR2 (germline): SGHTA, FQGNSA. The CDR3 totals 14 residues. In nucleotides, the CDR3 is TGTGCCAGCAGCTTCGGAGGGGGCGCAGATACGCAGTATTTT. Translated: CASSFGGGADTQYF.

V is TRBV7-9 and J is TRBJ2-2; 8 bases are a match to TRBD2. CDR1 is SEHNR and CDR2 is FQNEAQ in the germline V gene (reference sequence). This CDR3 comprises 15 residues. The V gene end was trimmed by 2 bases and the J gene end by 6 bases; junction bases not matched to a gene: 5. The CDR3 protein is CASSLWASGSGELFF. CDR3 DNA: TGTGCCAGCAGCTTATGGGCTAGCGGGTCCGGGGAGCTGTTTTTT.

V is TRBV5-6 and J is TRBJ2-2; 7 bases fit TRBD2. The CDR3 has 14 residues. Losses at the gene ends were 3 bases for V and 3 bases for J; bases not matched to a gene: 2. The germline gives CDR1 SGHDT, CDR2 YYEEEE. The CDR3 region has the DNA TGTGCCAGCAGCTGGGGGGGAGACACCGGGGAGCTGTTTTTT. Its translation: CASSWGGDTGELFF.

This rearrangement joins TRBV28 to TRBJ2-2; 9 nucleotides align to TRBD2. Germline assignment: CDR1 MDHEN and CDR2 SYDVKM. CDR3 length: 20 residues. V was pared by 3 bases and J by 5 bases, with 19 bases of the junction left unmatched. CDR3 coding DNA: TGTGCCAGCAGTTTTGTTTGGGGCGGTAGCGGGAGAAGAGGTACCGGGGAGCTGTTTTTT. It encodes CASSFVWGGSGRRGTGELFF.

This clone was observed a handful of times. V is TRBV6-6 and J is TRBJ2-1, with TRBD1 identical over 7 bases. This CDR3 has 15 residues. V was clipped by 2 bases and J by 4 bases; unmatched bases: 5. The germline V gene encodes CDR1 MNHNY and CDR2 SVGAGI (reference sequence). CDR3 sequence reads: CASSYRQGEYNEQFF. Written as DNA, the CDR3 is TGTGCCAGCAGTTACCGACAGGGCGAATACAATGAGCAGTTCTTC.

The rearrangement uses TRBV7-9 and TRBJ2-1; D gene uncertain. The germline V gene has CDR1 SEHNR and CDR2 FQNEAQ (reference sequence). The CDR3 runs 16 residues. Deletions cut 0 bases from V and 2 bases from J, with 11 bases between. The CDR3 DNA follows: TGTGCCAGCAGCTTAGCAGGTGTTGTCGCCTACAATGAGCAGTTCTTC. Protein sequence: CASSLAGVVAYNEQFF.

The chain joins TRBV4-3 to TRBJ2-2; 8 positions agree with TRBD2. The CDR3 totals 16 residues. V lost 6 bases and J lost 1; bases outside the gene matches: 7. Germline V lookup: CDR1 LGHNA, CDR2 YSLEER. The CDR3 nucleotides are TGCGCCAGCAGTCATGGGGCGGGAGGGAACACCGGGGAGCTGTTTTTT. Protein: CASSHGAGGNTGELFF.

The V call is TRBV7-9, the J call TRBJ2-1, with TRBD1 matching over 10 bases. The CDR3 loop spans 16 amino acids. CDR1 and CDR2 from the germline V gene are SEHNR and FQNEAQ (reference sequence). Trimming removed 2 bases from V and 4 bases from J; junction bases left unmatched: 5. CDR3 DNA sequence: TGTGCCAGCAGCTTAAAGGGGACAGGGGCATACAATGAGCAGTTCTTC. Translated: CASSLKGTGAYNEQFF.

This clone appeared once. The rearrangement uses TRBV5-4 and TRBJ2-7; D is unresolved. The germline V and J ends were trimmed by 4 bases and 4 bases, with 12 bases remaining between them. Germline V gives CDR1 SGHNT, CDR2 YYREEE (reference sequence). The CDR3 loop spans 13 amino acids. The CDR3 loop is CASSTRTDYEQYF. CDR3 sequence (DNA): TGTGCCAGCAGCACCCGGACCGATTACGAGCAGTACTTC.

This clone turned up a few times. This chain connects TRBV5-1 to TRBJ1-2; no definite D call. The CDR3 extends over 15 amino acids. Germline CDR1 reads SGHRS; CDR2 reads YFSETQ. The V gene lost 4 bases and the J gene lost 6 bases, with 19 bases spanning the gap. The CDR3 loop is CASSMKGPSSNGYTF. The CDR3 DNA is TGCGCCAGCAGCATGAAGGGCCCATCGAGCAATGGCTACACCTTC. The full variable domain, completed using reference TRBV5-1 and TRBJ1-2, is KAGVTQTPRYLIKTRGQQVTLSCSPISGHRSVSWYQQTPGQGLQFLFEYFSETQRNKGNFPGRFSGRQFSNSRSEMNVSTLELGDSALYLCASSMKGPSSNGYTFGSGTRLTVV.

This clone was detected a few times. The genes are TRBV7-3 and TRBJ1-1; D remains ambiguous. The length of the CDR3 is 11 residues. With 2 bases removed from V and 7 bases from J, the gap between germline ends came to 5 bases. From germline, CDR1 is SGHTA and CDR2 FQGTGA. The CDR3 is CASSLGSEAFF. The CDR3 DNA reads as TGTGCCAGCAGCTTAGGCAGTGAAGCTTTCTTT.

V usage is TRBV13 and J usage is TRBJ1-2, with D maybe TRBD1 (6 bases). The V end lost 3 bases, the J end lost 4 bases, and 12 bases lay between the germline ends. Germline loops: CDR1 PRHDT, CDR2 FYEKMQ (reference sequence). The CDR3 consists of 14 residues. CDR3 protein: CASSFADSFYGYTF. CDR3 nucleotides: TGTGCCAGCAGCTTCGCGGACAGCTTCTATGGCTACACCTTC. The whole variable domain, filled in from reference TRBV13 and TRBJ1-2, reads AAGVIQSPRHLIKEKRETATLKCYPIPRHDTVYWYQQGPGQDPQFLISFYEKMQSDKGSIPDRFSAQQFSDYHSELNMSSLELGDSALYFCASSFADSFYGYTFGSGTRLTVV.

This chain links TRBV9 with TRBJ2-1; 8 nucleotides match TRBD2. Germline V gene lookup returns CDR1 SGDLS and CDR2 YYNGEE. There are 15 residues in the CDR3. The V segment lost 0 bases and the J segment 5 bases; nucleotides outside the gene matches: 4. CDR3 sequence reads: CASSVGTSHDNEQFF. In DNA, the CDR3 is TGTGCCAGCAGCGTAGGGACTAGCCATGACAATGAGCAGTTCTTC.

This rearrangement joins TRBV10-3 to TRBJ2-7; 12 bases match TRBD2. This CDR3 is 15 amino acids long. Germline CDR1 is ENHRY and CDR2 is SYGVKD. V shed 3 bases and J 3 bases; nucleotides not matched to a gene: 3. The CDR3 coding sequence is TGTGCCATCAGTGAACGACTAGCGGGAGACTACGAGCAGTACTTC. Its translation is CAISERLAGDYEQYF.

This CDR3 is CASSLPGGVGAFF. CDR3 bases: TGTGCCAGCAGTTTACCCGGCGGGGTCGGAGCTTTCTTT. The chain carries TRBV27 and TRBJ1-1; D gene uncertain. The CDR3 extends over 13 amino acids. Germline-derived CDR1 and CDR2 are MNHEY and SMNVEV (reference sequence). The germline V and J ends were trimmed by 2 bases and 10 bases, with 14 bases remaining between them.

The CDR3 loop reads CASSRGLAGPTEQFF. The CDR3 DNA reads as TGTGCCAGCAGTCGGGGACTAGCGGGACCCACTGAGCAGTTCTTC. V usage is TRBV6-5 and J usage is TRBJ2-1; 13 bases line up with TRBD2. Germline V gene sequence: CDR1 MNHEY, CDR2 SVGAGI. This CDR3 is built from 15 residues. V gave up 5 bases and J gave up 9 bases; unmatched junction bases: 7.

The table lists this clone with a few counts. The gene calls are TRBV28 and TRBJ1-1, with D unclear. There are 13 residues in the CDR3. Germline-derived CDR1 and CDR2 are MDHEN and SYDVKM. V lost 6 bases, J lost 3 bases, and 11 bases lay in between. The CDR3 region has the DNA TGTGCCAGCAGCCCCTCTGGGTACACTGAAGCTTTCTTT. Residues: CASSPSGYTEAFF.

This rearrangement joins TRBV2 to TRBJ2-2; D is unclear. V lost 7 bases, J lost 0 bases, and 12 bases lay in between. Germline values: CDR1 SNHLY, CDR2 FYNNEI. CDR3 length: 15 amino acids. CDR3 bases: TGTGCCAGCAAGTCAACATACGCGAACACCGGGGAGCTGTTTTTT. Protein: CASKSTYANTGELFF.

This clone has only a few counts. The chain couples TRBV5-4 to TRBJ2-1; TRBD2 is a possible D gene (6 bases). Germline lookup yields CDR1 SGHNT and CDR2 YYREEE (reference sequence). V was shortened by 4 bases and J by 0 bases, with 14 bases between the two germline ends. The CDR3 extends over 16 amino acids. Written as DNA, the CDR3 is TGTGCCAGCAGCCGTCCTAGGACTAACTCCTACAATGAGCAGTTCTTC. Translation: CASSRPRTNSYNEQFF.

This clone appeared once. The gene calls are TRBV5-1 and TRBJ2-7; D is perhaps TRBD1 (7 bases). The CDR3 contains 14 residues. Germline-derived CDR1 and CDR2 are SGHRS and YFSETQ. The V and J ends lost 5 bases and 2 bases respectively, with 14 bases between them. CDR3 sequence reads: CASRGGGGPYEQYF. As DNA, the CDR3 is TGCGCCAGCAGGGGTGGAGGGGGCCCCTACGAGCAGTACTTC.

This clone was seen a handful of times. This rearrangement joins TRBV6-5 to TRBJ1-3; D is perhaps TRBD1 (5 bases). Per germline, CDR1 MNHEY and CDR2 SVGAGI. Trimming stripped 0 bases from V and 0 bases from J, with 9 bases between. The CDR3 loop spans 16 amino acids. CDR3 in DNA: TGTGCCAGCAGTTACTCCCAGGGAAGCTCTGGAAACACCATATATTTT. Translated, it gives CASSYSQGSSGNTIYF.